This TCR beta chain emerged from a study of CD8+CD57+ T cells in acquired aplastic anemia (dated by TCRdb to 2017 to 2018). About the investigation overall: Extracted DNA from sorted CD4+ and CD8+ cells averaged around 3.2 ug, ranging from roughly 0.19 to 27.4 ug. A CD8+CD57+ expansion meant a frequency higher than the mean frequency seen in healthy subjects.

Points on this clonotype: The antigen this receptor binds is unknown. Base qualities are missing; no much larger clone stands one base away.

CDR1 SGHNT and CDR2 YYREEE were looked up in the germline V gene (reference sequence). CDR3 length: 16 amino acids, cysteine to phenylalanine. Solely the CDR3 DNA is kept, with 48 bases framed from the first base. The germline V and J ends show losses of 4 bases and 4 bases respectively, and no gene match explains 8 bases of the junction. Genomic DNA served as template for TCR beta VDJ combination and CDR3 sequence profiling. An Illumina HiSeq 2000 was the platform used for TCR repertoire sequencing. On the authors' methods: TRBV/TRBJ rearrangement plots, CDR3 size and DJ length profiles, and Simpson's diversity index were used to assess repertoires. Whichever DNA sequence was most abundant in the deep sequencing data was defined as the immunodominant clone. CDR3 amino acid sequences were checked for sharing across subjects and were also compared against the VDJdb database and published repertoires. The public reads were reanalyzed by TCRdb: fastp trimming at Q25, MiXCR alignment, in-frame beta chains only. CDR3 protein duplicates are merged, each entry listing the most common genes and DNA. The V and J calls follow TCRdb's processing rather than the paper's. The sample data list under 200,000 distinct CDR3 sequences, and around half of these were observed just once. 9.7% of the sample goes to the ten largest clones.

Summary of the overall study and its limitations: No significant difference in CD8+ Simpson's diversity was found between patients and healthy controls (P=0.060). Roughly 29 CD8+ CDR3 sequences were shared between patients and controls but appeared highly expressed in patients and within their immunodominant clones.

Flow cytometry had shown CD8+CD57+ cell expansion in the patients selected for sequencing. All patients had severe acquired aplastic anemia diagnosed by International Study of Aplastic Anemia and Agranulocytosis and Camitta criteria. At the time blood was sampled, none of the patients had received any therapy. In this study, sorted CD4+ and CD8+ T cells from the blood of healthy subjects and of severe aplastic anemia patients had their TCR repertoires deep-sequenced. Patients were enrolled in the USA under clinicaltrials.gov protocols 00001620, 01623167, 00001397, 00071045, 00081523 and 00961064. Ficoll-Paque density gradient centrifugation was used to isolate peripheral blood mononuclear cells. Before DNA extraction, CD4+ and CD8+ T cells were sorted with FACS or magnetic beads.

The clonotype originates from a human donor with aplastic anemia. This chain joins TRBV5-4 to TRBJ1-6, with 7 middle bases fitting TRBD1. The sequenced sample was sorted CD4+, CD8+, or CD8+CD57+ T cells (not recorded which) from PBMCs. This receptor has the CDR3 CASSDPGQQYNSPLHF. The DNA sequence reads TGTGCCAGCAGCGATCCGGGACAGCAGTATAATTCACCCCTCCACTTT.